This T cell receptor (beta chain) was captured by sequencing in a study of tumor-infiltrating lymphocytes in primary liver carcinoma. At the level of the study: Tumors were stage T1-T3 N0M0, 4.2 to 10 cm across. Study-level results: Tumor region pairs shared more overlap than did tumor-adjacent and tumor-blood pairs. A significantly higher top-250-clone fraction was recorded for tumors than for blood (p = 0.039).

In the case of this clonotype: What it recognizes is unknown. One junction end does not reproduce the germline sequence, and a read error may be involved.

The CDR3 is made up of 16 amino acids. Germline loops: CDR1 SGHAT, CDR2 FQDESV (reference sequence). Total RNA (approximately 500 ng) served as template for TCR beta cDNA synthesis primed by a constant-region primer. Sequencing libraries for TCR beta derived from three nested multiplex PCR rounds that used slightly modified ARM-PCR. With TRBV1-TRBV30 forward primers and a C-beta reverse primer, the first two PCR rounds were run for 10 cycles each. From the multiplex PCR reads, TCRdb called clonotypes with MiXCR, one entry per CDR3 protein. The table lists about 44,000 distinct CDR3 sequences, around 79% of them singletons. Between roughly 20 and 30 mg of unsorted bulk tissue served as the source from which RNA and DNA were co-extracted. The patients presented with primary liver carcinoma, which was managed through surgical resection.

The source of this sequence is a man aged 40-55 years with primary liver carcinoma and hepatitis B virus infection. This chain links TRBV11-1 with TRBJ2-3; 11 bases are shared with TRBD2. Sample: liver tumor tissue from sampling region 3. Specified subset: tumor region T3, left-lateral pole. CDR3 in DNA: TGTGCTAGCAGTATGGGACTAGCGGTTAGCACAGATACGCAGTATTTT. Its protein is CASSMGLAVSTDTQYF. Using reference TRBV11-1 and TRBJ2-3 for the parts outside the CDR3, the full variable domain is EAEVAQSPRYKITEKSQAVAFWCDPISGHATLYWYRQILGQGPELLVQFQDESVVDDSQLPKDRFSAERLKGVDSTLKIQPAELGDSAMYLCASSMGLAVSTDTQYFGPGTRLTVL.